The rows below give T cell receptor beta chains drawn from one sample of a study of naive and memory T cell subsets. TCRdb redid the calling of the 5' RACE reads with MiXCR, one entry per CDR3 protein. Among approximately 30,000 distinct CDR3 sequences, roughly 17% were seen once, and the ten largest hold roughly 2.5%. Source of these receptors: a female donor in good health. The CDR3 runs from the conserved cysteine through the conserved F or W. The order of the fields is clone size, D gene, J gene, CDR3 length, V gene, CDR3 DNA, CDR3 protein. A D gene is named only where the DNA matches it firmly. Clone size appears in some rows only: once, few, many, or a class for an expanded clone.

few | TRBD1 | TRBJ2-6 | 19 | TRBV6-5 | TGTGCCAGCACCGAAAATCCCACAGGGGCATACTCTGGGGCCAACGTCCTGACTTTC | CASTENPTGAYSGANVLTF
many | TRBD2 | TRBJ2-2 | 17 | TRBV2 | TGTGCCAGCAGTGAACCAGCGGGGGGGCCAGGCACCGGGGAGCTGTTTTTT | CASSEPAGGPGTGELFF
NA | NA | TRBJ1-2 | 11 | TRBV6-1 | TGTGCCACCCATACAGTGAATGGCTACACCTTC | CATHTVNGYTF
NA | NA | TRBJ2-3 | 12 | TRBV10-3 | TGTGCCATCAGTGATGAGGGCTCGACGCAGTATTTT | CAISDEGSTQYF
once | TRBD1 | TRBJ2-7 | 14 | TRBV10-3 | TGTGCCACAAACGCCCGGGACAGATACTCCGAGCAGTACTTC | CATNARDRYSEQYF
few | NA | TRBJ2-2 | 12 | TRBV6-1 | TGTGCCAGCATCCCGGGACCCGGGGAGCTGTTTTTT | CASIPGPGELFF
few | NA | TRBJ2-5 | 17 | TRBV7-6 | TGTGCCAGCAGCTTACAACCCCTCTCAGGGTCCGGAGAGACCCAGTACTTC | CASSLQPLSGSGETQYF
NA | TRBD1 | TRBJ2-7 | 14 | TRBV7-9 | TGTGCCAGCAGCTTAGGGACAGGGCCCTACGAGCAGTACTTC | CASSLGTGPYEQYF
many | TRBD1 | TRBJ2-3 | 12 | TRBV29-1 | TGCAGCCTTAGCTCAGGGGGCAATACGCAGTATTTT | CSLSSGGNTQYF
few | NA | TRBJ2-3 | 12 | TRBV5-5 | TGTGCCAGCAGCTTGGGACAAGGGCGGAGCGTATTT | CASSLGQGRSVF
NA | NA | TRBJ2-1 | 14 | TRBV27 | TGTGCCAGCAGTTTAAACCATGGGAGAGATGAGCAGTTCTTC | CASSLNHGRDEQFF
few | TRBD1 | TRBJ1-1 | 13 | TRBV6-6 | TGTGCCAGCAGTGGACAGGGGGACACTGAAGCTTTCTTT | CASSGQGDTEAFF
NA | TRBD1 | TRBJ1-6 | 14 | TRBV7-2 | TGTGCCAGCAGTCACGGACAGGGCGGCTCACCCCTCCACTTT | CASSHGQGGSPLHF
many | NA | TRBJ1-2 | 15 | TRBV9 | TGTGCCAGCAGCGTAGGAGGGCAGAGTAACTATGGCTACACCTTC | CASSVGGQSNYGYTF
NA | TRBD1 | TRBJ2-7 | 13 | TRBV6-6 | TGTGCCAGCACCTCCCCAGGGGGTTACGAGCAGTACTTC | CASTSPGGYEQYF
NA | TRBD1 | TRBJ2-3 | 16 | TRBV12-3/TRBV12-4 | TGTGCCAGCAGTCCCCGGGGACAGGGAGGCACAGATACGCAGTATTTT | CASSPRGQGGTDTQYF
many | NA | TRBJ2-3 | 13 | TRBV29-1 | TGCAGCGTTGAAGGGGGGTTATCAGATACGCAGTATTTT | CSVEGGLSDTQYF
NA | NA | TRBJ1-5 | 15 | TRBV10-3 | TGTGCCATCAGTGAGTCGGGCCAAGAGGGGCAGCTCCAGCATTTT | CAISESGQEGQLQHF
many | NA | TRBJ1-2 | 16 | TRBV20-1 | TGCAGTGCTAGAGATATCGGGGAACCGGCTAACTATGGCTACACCTTC | CSARDIGEPANYGYTF
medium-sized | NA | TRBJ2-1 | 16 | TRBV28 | TGTGCCAGCAGTCTCCCTGGAGTAAGCTCCTACAATGAGCAGTTCTTC | CASSLPGVSSYNEQFF
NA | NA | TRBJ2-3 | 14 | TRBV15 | TGTGCCACCAGCAGAGAAATGGCCGCAGATACGCAGTATTTT | CATSREMAADTQYF
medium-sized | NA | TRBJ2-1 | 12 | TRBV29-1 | TGCAGCGGAAATCGGGGGTACAATGAGCAGTTCTTC | CSGNRGYNEQFF